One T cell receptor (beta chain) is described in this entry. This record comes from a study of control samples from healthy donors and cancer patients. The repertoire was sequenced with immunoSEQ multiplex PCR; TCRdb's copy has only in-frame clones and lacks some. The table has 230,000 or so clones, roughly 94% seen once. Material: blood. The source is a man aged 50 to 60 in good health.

Here the CDR3 DNA reads TGTGCCAGCACAGGAGCCTACAATGAGCAGTTCTTC. It translates to CASTGAYNEQFF. V is TRBV7-2 and J is TRBJ2-1; D is unresolved. Germline CDR1 and CDR2: SGHTA and FQGNSA. This CDR3 has 12 amino acids. Trimming took off 7 bases at V and 2 bases at J, with 6 bases between the two ends.